This T cell receptor beta chain originates from a study of blood T cell repertoires in COVID-19. Study overall: Both acute and convalescent COVID-19 samples were obtained from the United States, Italy and Spain.

In the original workflow: Cell counts per sample came from amplifying reference gene primers. Only in-frame clones appear in the TCRdb table, and some are missing; sequencing was by immunoSEQ multiplex PCR. Clonal size and the V and J genes are those of that table, whereas D and trimming came from the DNA. Of under 200,000 clones in the sample, about 86% were seen once. The participants were between roughly 18 and 89 years old and came from roughly 25 US areas. Clinical history reported by participants formed the basis on which cohorts were assigned. The CDR3 is 15 amino acids. Trimming shortened V by 0 bases and J by 9 bases, and 17 bases separated the two germline ends. CDR1 is MNHEY and CDR2 is SVGAGI in the germline V gene.

The sequence was obtained from a woman between 45 and 65 years old in a cohort exposed to, infected with or recovered from COVID-19 (not recorded which). V gene TRBV6-5 combines with J gene TRBJ1-1; the D gene is possibly TRBD1 (6 bases). The sequenced sample consisted of PBMCs or T cells enriched from blood (not recorded which). In DNA, the CDR3 is TGTGCCAGCAGTTACTCGCCAGGGGAAGGGGTAAAAGCTTTCTTT. Translating gives CASSYSPGEGVKAFF.